The present entry profiles one T cell receptor beta chain with its context. Its antigen remains unidentified. The CDR3 runs to 14 residues. Trimming cost V 0 bases and J 3 bases, with 11 bases left between them. The germline gives CDR1 DFQATT, CDR2 SNEGSKA (reference sequence). The assay that was used to sequence DNA from cultured CD4+ T cells was the Oncomine TCR Beta short-read assay. TCRdb reprocessed the PCR reads with MiXCR, giving one entry per CDR3 protein. The sample records roughly 16,000 distinct CDR3 sequences, about 83% being singletons. The sample is drawn from a study of vaccination and CD4 T cells after COVID-19. The treatment is: roughly ten-day PBMC culture with coronavirus spike peptide pools or control peptides (ViraFEST assay).

The sequences come from CD4+ T cells from blood, cultured in vitro, collected after SARS-CoV-2 vaccination. The chain recombines TRBV20-1 with TRBJ1-2; weak D call: TRBD1 (5 bases). This clonotype was sampled from a human donor who received a COVID-19 vaccine. The CDR3 loop reads CSARDLGTDYGYTF. CDR3 coding DNA: TGCAGTGCTAGAGACCTAGGGACCGACTATGGCTACACCTTC.